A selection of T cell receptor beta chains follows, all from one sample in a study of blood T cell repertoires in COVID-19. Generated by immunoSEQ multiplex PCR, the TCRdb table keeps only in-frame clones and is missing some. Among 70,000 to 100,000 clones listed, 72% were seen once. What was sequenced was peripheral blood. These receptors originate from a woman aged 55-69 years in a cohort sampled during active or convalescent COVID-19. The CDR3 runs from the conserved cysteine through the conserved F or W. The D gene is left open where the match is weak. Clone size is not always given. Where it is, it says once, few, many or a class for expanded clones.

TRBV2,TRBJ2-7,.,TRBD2,CASSEDLSPGLAGVNYEQYF,TGTGCCAGCAGTGAAGATTTATCCCCGGGACTAGCGGGGGTTAACTACGAGCAGTACTTC
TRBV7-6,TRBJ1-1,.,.,CASSLVGGQNTEAFF,TGTGCCAGCAGCTTGGTCGGGGGGCAGAACACTGAAGCTTTCTTT
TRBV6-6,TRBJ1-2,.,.,CASRRLQGDHGYTF,TGTGCCAGCAGGCGATTACAGGGAGACCATGGCTACACCTTC
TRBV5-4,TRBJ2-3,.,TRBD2,CASSPAMGAGGLIDTQYF,TGTGCCAGCAGCCCAGCGATGGGGGCGGGGGGGCTTATAGATACGCAGTATTTT
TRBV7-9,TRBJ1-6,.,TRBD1,CASSPLDRDNSPLHF,TGTGCCAGCAGCCCGTTGGACAGGGACAATTCACCCCTCCACTTT
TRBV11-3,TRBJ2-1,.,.,CASSLTRKNEQFF,TGTGCCAGCAGCTTAACTAGAAAAAATGAGCAGTTCTTC
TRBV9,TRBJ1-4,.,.,CASSYRATNEKLFF,TGTGCCAGCAGCTACAGGGCAACTAATGAAAAACTGTTTTTT
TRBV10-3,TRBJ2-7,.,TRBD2,CAISDWGEGPSEQYF,TGTGCCATCAGTGATTGGGGGGAGGGCCCGTCGGAGCAGTACTTC
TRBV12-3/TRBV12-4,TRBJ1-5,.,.,CASSWTVNQPQHF,TGTGCCAGCAGCTGGACAGTCAATCAGCCCCAGCATTTT
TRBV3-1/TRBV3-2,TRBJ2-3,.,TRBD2,CASSQDTSGVTDTQYF,TGTGCCAGCAGCCAAGATACTAGCGGGGTCACAGATACGCAGTATTTT
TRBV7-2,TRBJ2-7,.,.,CASSLEWSDYEQYF,TGTGCCAGCAGCTTAGAGTGGAGTGACTACGAGCAGTACTTC
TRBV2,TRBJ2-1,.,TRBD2,CARTSSGGVEQFF,TGTGCCAGAACTAGTTCCGGGGGGGTTGAGCAGTTCTTC
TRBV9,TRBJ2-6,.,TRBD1,CASSVVDRGGGGANVLTF,TGTGCCAGCAGCGTAGTTGACAGGGGCGGAGGAGGGGCCAACGTCCTGACTTTC
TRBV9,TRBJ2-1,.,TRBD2,CASSAGLDNEQFF,TGTGCCAGCAGCGCTGGACTAGACAATGAGCAGTTCTTC
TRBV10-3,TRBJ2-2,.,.,CAISEDFGGELFF,TGTGCCATCAGCGAAGACTTCGGCGGGGAGCTGTTTTTT
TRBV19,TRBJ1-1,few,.,CASTGFPRIAGTEAFF,TGTGCCAGTACTGGGTTTCCTCGGATTGCGGGCACTGAAGCTTTCTTT
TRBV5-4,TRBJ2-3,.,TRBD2,CASSLISGGVSKGADTQYF,TGTGCCAGCAGCTTGATTAGCGGGGGGGTTTCGAAGGGTGCAGATACGCAGTATTTT
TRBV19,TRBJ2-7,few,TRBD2,CASSPSGGPIYEQYF,TGTGCCAGTAGTCCTAGCGGGGGGCCTATCTACGAGCAGTACTTC
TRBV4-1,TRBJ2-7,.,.,CASSPDVGDYYEQYF,TGCGCCAGCAGCCCGGATGTGGGAGACTATTACGAGCAGTACTTC
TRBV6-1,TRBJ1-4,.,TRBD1,CASSEVRQGGFVANEKLFF,TGTGCCAGCAGTGAAGTTCGACAGGGGGGTTTTGTAGCTAATGAAAAACTGTTTTTT
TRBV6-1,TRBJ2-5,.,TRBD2,CASSELGEGTLQETQYF,TGTGCCAGCAGTGAATTGGGGGAGGGGACCCTCCAAGAGACCCAGTACTTC